Below are 18 T cell receptor beta chains sequenced from a single sample in a study of blood T cell repertoires in COVID-19. The assay was immunoSEQ multiplex PCR, and TCRdb's table has in-frame clones only and misses some. The sample shows fewer than 70,000 clones, roughly 83% of them seen only once. The sample taken for sequencing was peripheral blood. These receptors originate from a man aged 50-59 years with active COVID-19.

The gene calls are TRBV19 and TRBJ2-1; D possibly corresponds to TRBD1 (7 bases). This CDR3 has 16 residues. V shed 4 bases and J shed 10 bases, with 23 bases lying between them. The germline V gene encodes CDR1 LNHDA and CDR2 SQIVND (reference sequence). As DNA, the CDR3 is TGTGCCAGTAGTAAGGAGGGACAGTCCTACCTCGGGGAGCAGTTCTTC. Residues: CASSKEGQSYLGEQFF.

The rearrangement uses TRBV6-5 and TRBJ2-3; D call uncertain. V gave up 0 bases and J gave up 6 bases, with 7 bases separating them. The CDR3 covers 13 residues. Germline V gene lookup returns CDR1 MNHEY and CDR2 SVGAGI. CDR3 in amino acids: CASSYSYWDTQYF. DNA for the CDR3: TGTGCCAGCAGTTACTCGTACTGGGATACGCAGTATTTT.

This clone was observed a handful of times. Other DNA sequences in the same sample also yield this CDR3. This sequence joins TRBV5-1 and TRBJ1-3, with no clear D. The CDR3 totals 14 residues. The ends were cut back, 0 bases at V and 4 bases at J, with 8 bases in the middle. Looked up from germline, CDR1 is SGHRS and CDR2 is YFSETQ. The chain's CDR3 is CASSLAGYGNTIYF. The CDR3, as DNA: TGCGCCAGCAGCTTGGCCGGGTACGGAAACACCATATATTTT.

This chain links TRBV3-1 (or the pseudogene TRBV3-2) with TRBJ1-2; the D gene is possibly TRBD1 (5 bases). V dropped 1 base and J dropped 2 bases, with 8 bases sitting between them. This CDR3 region has 14 residues. Germline CDR1 LGHDT, CDR2 YNNKEL (reference sequence). The CDR3 nucleotides are TGTGCCAGCAGCCAAGTCGCAGGGAACTATGGCTACACCTTC. Residues: CASSQVAGNYGYTF.

The gene calls are TRBV29-1 and TRBJ1-3; D call uncertain. Deletions cut 7 bases from V and 1 base from J, with 17 bases between. The CDR3 contains 15 residues. In germline, CDR1 is SQVTM, CDR2 ANQGSEA. The CDR3 sequence is CSGTRSTASGNTIYF. In nucleotides, the CDR3 is TGCAGCGGCACTCGATCCACTGCGTCTGGAAACACCATATATTTT.

This chain joins TRBV6-5 and TRBJ2-3, with TRBD2 matching 11 bases. The germline V gene encodes CDR1 MNHEY and CDR2 SVGAGI. V trimming: 7 bases; J trimming: 2 bases; junction bases outside the gene matches: 5. The CDR3 runs 15 residues. This CDR3 reads CASKLAGDHTDTQYF. CDR3 in DNA: TGTGCCAGCAAACTAGCGGGAGATCACACAGATACGCAGTATTTT.

The rearrangement uses TRBV2 and TRBJ2-5; a weak D match, TRBD2 (6 bases). Germline V CDR1 and CDR2: SNHLY, FYNNEI. The ends were cut back, 7 bases at V and 3 bases at J, with 21 bases in the middle. The CDR3 extends over 16 amino acids. CDR3 sequence: CASTRSRDLTKETQYF. The CDR3 nucleotides are TGTGCCAGCACCAGATCCCGGGACTTGACAAAAGAGACCCAGTACTTC.

J is TRBJ1-1 and V is TRBV3-1 (or the pseudogene TRBV3-2); D is unclear. The CDR3 loop spans 13 amino acids. Germline assignment: CDR1 LGHDT and CDR2 YNNKEL (reference sequence). V was cut by 2 bases and J by 5 bases, with 9 bases left in between. In DNA form, the CDR3 reads TGTGCCAGCAGCCAACGAGCGGGAACTGAAGCTTTCTTT. It is translated as CASSQRAGTEAFF.

The J gene is TRBJ1-1, the V gene TRBV12-3 or TRBV12-4, with 8 bases that match TRBD1. The ends lost 5 bases at V and 7 bases at J; junction bases unmatched: 6. The CDR3 sequence is 13 residues long. For the CDR3, the DNA is TGTGCCAGCAGTCCGACAGGGGTCGGTGAAGCTTTCTTT. As protein: CASSPTGVGEAFF.

The rearrangement uses TRBV9 and TRBJ2-7; 12 nucleotides align to TRBD2. The CDR3 is made up of 17 amino acids. Germline V gene data show CDR1 as SGDLS and CDR2 as YYNGEE. The ends lost 3 bases at V and 0 bases at J; junction bases unmatched: 7. The CDR3 reads CASSETSGGSSSYEQYF. In DNA, the CDR3 is TGTGCCAGCAGCGAGACTAGCGGGGGTTCAAGCTCCTACGAGCAGTACTTC.

The chain is built from TRBV11-2 and TRBJ1-2; 8 bases agree with TRBD1. V shed 5 bases, J shed 6 bases, and the junction held 14 bases outside the gene matches. This CDR3 has 16 amino acids. The V gene's germline CDR1 is SGHAT and CDR2 FQNNGV. The CDR3 nucleotides read TGTGCCAGCAGCCCCCGTGGGGCCGGACAGGGCCATGGCTACACCTTC. Encoded protein: CASSPRGAGQGHGYTF.

The chain recombines TRBV5-6 with TRBJ2-7; 7 bases fit TRBD2. The CDR3 is 15 residues long. Trimming took 4 bases from V and 4 from J; bases not matched to a gene: 11. CDR1 is SGHDT and CDR2 is YYEEEE in the germline V gene. CDR3 sequence: CASSPLRVAGYEQYF. The DNA for the CDR3 is TGTGCCAGCAGCCCCCTTAGGGTAGCGGGTTACGAGCAGTACTTC. Using reference TRBV5-6 and TRBJ2-7 for the parts outside the CDR3, the full variable domain is DAGVTQSPTHLIKTRGQQVTLRCSPKSGHDTVSWYQQALGQGPQFIFQYYEEEERQRGNFPDRFSGHQFPNYSSELNVNALLLGDSALYLCASSPLRVAGYEQYFGPGTRLTVT.

The CDR3 here is CASSESYREQFF. In DNA form, the CDR3 reads TGTGCCAGTAGTGAGTCATACCGAGAGCAGTTCTTC. The V gene is TRBV19, the J gene TRBJ2-1; D remains ambiguous. The CDR3 length is 12 residues. Per the germline V gene, CDR1 is LNHDA and CDR2 is SQIVND (reference sequence). Trimming shortened V by 5 bases and J by 10 bases, and 12 bases separated the two germline ends. The full variable domain, rest sourced from reference TRBV19 and TRBJ2-1, is DGGITQSPKYLFRKEGQNVTLSCEQNLNHDAMYWYRQDPGQGLRLIYYSQIVNDFQKGDIAEGYSVSREKKESFPLTVTSAQKNPTAFYLCASSESYREQFFGPGTRLTVL.

The DNA of the CDR3 is TGCGCCAGCAGCCGTGGGCAGGGGGCGCTTGAGACCCAGTACTTC. The encoded protein is CASSRGQGALETQYF. The chain employs TRBV4-3 and TRBJ2-5, with 8 positions matching TRBD1. This CDR3 region has 15 residues. The trim removed 4 bases at V and 5 bases at J, leaving 9 bases unmatched. Germline loops: CDR1 LGHNA, CDR2 YSLEER.

This sequence joins TRBV15 and TRBJ1-2; unclear D gene. This CDR3 has 13 amino acids. CDR1 and CDR2 (germline): LNHNV, YYDKDF (reference sequence). V lost 5 bases to trimming and J lost 2 bases, with 9 bases between them. The CDR3 bases are TGTGCCACCAGCGCTGGTGAGAACTATGGCTACACCTTC. Encoded protein: CATSAGENYGYTF. The complete variable domain, with remaining parts taken from reference TRBV15 and TRBJ1-2, reads DAMVIQNPRYQVTQFGKPVTLSCSQTLNHNVMYWYQQKSSQAPKLLFHYYDKDFNNEADTPDNFQSRRPNTSFCFLDIRSPGLGDTAMYLCATSAGENYGYTFGSGTRLTVV.

This sequence joins TRBV15 and TRBJ1-1; TRBD1 matches at 8 bases. J was trimmed by 4 bases and V by 0 bases; bases with no gene match: 10. CDR1 and CDR2 (germline): LNHNV, YYDKDF (reference sequence). This CDR3 is built from 17 residues. The CDR3 sequence: CATSRDYQAGGRTEAFF. CDR3 DNA sequence: TGTGCCACCAGCAGAGATTACCAGGCAGGGGGCCGCACTGAAGCTTTCTTT.

The CDR3 bases are TGTGCCAGCAACCCAGGGGAGGGTAAGCAGTACTTC. Protein: CASNPGEGKQYF. The V and J genes are TRBV12-3 or TRBV12-4 and TRBJ2-7; possible D gene TRBD2, 7 bases. V was cut by 7 bases and J by 8 bases, with 15 bases left in between. The CDR3 contains 12 residues.

V and J are TRBV19 and TRBJ2-7; TRBD1 aligns across 12 bases. The CDR3 spans 17 residues. V was pared by 8 bases and J by 3 bases, with 14 bases of the junction left unmatched. Germline-derived CDR1 and CDR2 are LNHDA and SQIVND (reference sequence). CDR3 coding DNA: TGTGCCAGTGGGGGACAGGGGGCGACGGGACGGGACTACGAGCAGTACTTC. It encodes CASGGQGATGRDYEQYF. Drawing the rest from reference TRBV19 and TRBJ2-7, the complete variable domain is DGGITQSPKYLFRKEGQNVTLSCEQNLNHDAMYWYRQDPGQGLRLIYYSQIVNDFQKGDIAEGYSVSREKKESFPLTVTSAQKNPTAFYLCASGGQGATGRDYEQYFGPGTRLTVT.